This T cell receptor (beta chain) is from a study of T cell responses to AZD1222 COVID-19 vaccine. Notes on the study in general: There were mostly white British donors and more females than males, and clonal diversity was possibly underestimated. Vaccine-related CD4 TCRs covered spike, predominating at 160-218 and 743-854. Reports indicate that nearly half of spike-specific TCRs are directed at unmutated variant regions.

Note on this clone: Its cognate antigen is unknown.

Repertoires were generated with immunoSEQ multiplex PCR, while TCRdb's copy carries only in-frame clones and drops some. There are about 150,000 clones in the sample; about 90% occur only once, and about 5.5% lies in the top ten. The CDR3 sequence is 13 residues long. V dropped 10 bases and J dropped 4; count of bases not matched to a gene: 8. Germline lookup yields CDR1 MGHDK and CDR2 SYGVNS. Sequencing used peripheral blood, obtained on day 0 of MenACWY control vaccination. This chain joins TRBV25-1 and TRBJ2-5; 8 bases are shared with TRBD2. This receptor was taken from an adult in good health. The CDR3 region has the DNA TGTGCCACCTCGGGACTAGTTCGAGAGACCCAGTACTTC. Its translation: CATSGLVRETQYF.